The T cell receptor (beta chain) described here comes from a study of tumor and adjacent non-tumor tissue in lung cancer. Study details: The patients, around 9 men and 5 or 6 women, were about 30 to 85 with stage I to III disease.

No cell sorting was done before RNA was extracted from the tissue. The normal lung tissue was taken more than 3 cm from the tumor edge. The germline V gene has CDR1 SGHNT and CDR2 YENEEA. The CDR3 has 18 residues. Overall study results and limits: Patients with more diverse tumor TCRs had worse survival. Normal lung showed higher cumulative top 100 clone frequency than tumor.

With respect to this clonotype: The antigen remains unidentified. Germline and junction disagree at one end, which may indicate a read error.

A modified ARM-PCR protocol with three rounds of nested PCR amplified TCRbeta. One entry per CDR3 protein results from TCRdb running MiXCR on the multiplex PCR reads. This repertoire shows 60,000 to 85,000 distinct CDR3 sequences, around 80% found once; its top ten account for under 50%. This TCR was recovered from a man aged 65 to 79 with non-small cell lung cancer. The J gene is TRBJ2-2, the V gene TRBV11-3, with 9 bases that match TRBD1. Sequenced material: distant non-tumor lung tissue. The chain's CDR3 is CAISSPGLGQGSIGELFF. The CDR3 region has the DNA TGTGCCATCAGCTCCCCCGGTCTAGGACAGGGGTCCATCGGGGAGCTGTTTTTT.